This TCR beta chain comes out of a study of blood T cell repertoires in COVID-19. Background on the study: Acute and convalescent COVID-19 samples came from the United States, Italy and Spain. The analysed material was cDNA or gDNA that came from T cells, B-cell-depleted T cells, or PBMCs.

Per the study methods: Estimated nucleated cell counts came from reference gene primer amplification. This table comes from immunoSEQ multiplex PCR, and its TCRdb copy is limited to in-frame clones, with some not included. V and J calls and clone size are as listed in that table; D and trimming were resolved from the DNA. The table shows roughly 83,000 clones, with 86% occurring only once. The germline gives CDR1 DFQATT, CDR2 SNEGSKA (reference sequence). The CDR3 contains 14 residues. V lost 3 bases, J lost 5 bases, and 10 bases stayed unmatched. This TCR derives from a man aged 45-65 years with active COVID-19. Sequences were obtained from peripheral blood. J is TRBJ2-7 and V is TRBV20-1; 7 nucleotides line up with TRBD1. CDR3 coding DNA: TGCAGTGCTAGTGAAGGGACAGCCCGCCACGAGCAGTACTTC. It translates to CSASEGTARHEQYF.